This note documents a single T cell receptor (beta chain) sequence. This sample was included in a study of blood T cell repertoires in COVID-19. In the authors' workflow: Nucleated cell counts were estimated from reference gene primer amplification. Method: immunoSEQ multiplex PCR; TCRdb's copy keeps in-frame clones and lacks some. The DNA gave D and trimming, while V, J and clone size come from that table. Among about 670,000 clones, 75% to 90% were seen once, and the ten largest hold under 0.3%. The V segment lost 6 bases and the J segment 4 bases; nucleotides outside the gene matches: 3. This CDR3 has 13 amino acids.

Sequencing input: peripheral blood. This clonotype originated in a woman between 18 and 29 years old with acute or convalescent COVID-19. V and J are TRBV12-3 or TRBV12-4 and TRBJ1-5; 7 nucleotides line up with TRBD1. The DNA for the CDR3 is TGTGCCAGCAGCAGGGACAGAAATCAGCCCCAGCATTTT. Translation: CASSRDRNQPQHF.